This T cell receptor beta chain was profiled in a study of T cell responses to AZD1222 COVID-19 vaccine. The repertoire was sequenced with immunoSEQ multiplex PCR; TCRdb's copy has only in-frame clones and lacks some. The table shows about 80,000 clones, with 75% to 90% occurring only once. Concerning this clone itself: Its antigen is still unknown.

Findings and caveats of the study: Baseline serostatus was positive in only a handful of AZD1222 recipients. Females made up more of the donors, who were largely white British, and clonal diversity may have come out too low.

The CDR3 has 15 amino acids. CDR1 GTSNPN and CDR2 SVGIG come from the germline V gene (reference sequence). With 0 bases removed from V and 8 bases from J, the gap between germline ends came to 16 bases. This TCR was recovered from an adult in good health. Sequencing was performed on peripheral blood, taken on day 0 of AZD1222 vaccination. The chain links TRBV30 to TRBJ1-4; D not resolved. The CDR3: CAWSVSGTAGEKLFF. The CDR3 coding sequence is TGTGCCTGGAGTGTATCGGGCACCGCGGGGGAAAAACTGTTTTTT.